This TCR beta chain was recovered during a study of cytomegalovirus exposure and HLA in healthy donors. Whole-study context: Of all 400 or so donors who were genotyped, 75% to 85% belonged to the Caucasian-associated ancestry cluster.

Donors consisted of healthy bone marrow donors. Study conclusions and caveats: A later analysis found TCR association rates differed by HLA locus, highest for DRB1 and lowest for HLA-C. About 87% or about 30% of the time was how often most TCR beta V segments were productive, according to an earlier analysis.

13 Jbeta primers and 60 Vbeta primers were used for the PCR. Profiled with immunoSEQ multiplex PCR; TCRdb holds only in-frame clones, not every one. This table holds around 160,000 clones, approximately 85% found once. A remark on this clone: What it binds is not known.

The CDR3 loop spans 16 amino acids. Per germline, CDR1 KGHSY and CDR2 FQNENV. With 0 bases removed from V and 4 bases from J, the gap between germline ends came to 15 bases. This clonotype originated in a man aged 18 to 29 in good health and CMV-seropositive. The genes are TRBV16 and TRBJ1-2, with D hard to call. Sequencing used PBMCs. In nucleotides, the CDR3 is TGTGCCAGCAGCCAATCGCTCTTAGAGTACCTCTATGGCTACACCTTC. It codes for CASSQSLLEYLYGYTF.